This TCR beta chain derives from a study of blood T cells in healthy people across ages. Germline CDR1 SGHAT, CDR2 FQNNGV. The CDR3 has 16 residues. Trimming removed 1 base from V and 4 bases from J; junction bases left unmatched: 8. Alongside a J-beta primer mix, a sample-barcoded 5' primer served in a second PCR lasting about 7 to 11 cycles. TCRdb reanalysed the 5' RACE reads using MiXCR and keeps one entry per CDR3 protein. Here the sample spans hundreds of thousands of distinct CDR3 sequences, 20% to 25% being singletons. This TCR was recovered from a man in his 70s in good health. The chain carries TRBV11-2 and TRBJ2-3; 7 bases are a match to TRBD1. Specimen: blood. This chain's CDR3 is CASSLVLAGQADTQYF. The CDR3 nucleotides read TGTGCCAGCAGCTTAGTATTGGCAGGACAGGCAGATACGCAGTATTTT.